Shown below are 2 T cell receptor beta chains from a single sample sequenced in a study of shared clonotypes between healthy human individuals. Sequencing was performed with immunoSEQ multiplex PCR; in TCRdb, only in-frame clones are kept and a portion is missing. In the table there are approximately 2,300,000 clones, approximately 90% of which are singletons. Sequencing was carried out using naive CD4+ T cells from PBMCs. Subset meaning: CD45RA+ positively selected. The receptors here all came from a man aged 18-30 years in good health. Some clones in this sample may be carry-over from other donors' samples.

V usage is TRBV7-2 and J usage is TRBJ1-2; D is ambiguous. The CDR3 has 14 residues. Germline lookup yields CDR1 SGHTA and CDR2 FQGNSA. Deletions cut 2 bases from V and 7 bases from J, with 14 bases between. CDR3 residues: CASSLHSTAGGYTF. Here the CDR3 DNA reads TGTGCCAGCAGCTTACACTCTACGGCGGGTGGCTACACCTTC.

The genes are TRBV28 and TRBJ2-1; 14 bases match TRBD2. V was clipped by 6 bases and J by 6 bases; unmatched bases: 7. The CDR3 is 16 residues long. Germline assignment: CDR1 MDHEN and CDR2 SYDVKM. In DNA form, the CDR3 reads TGTGCCAGCAGATCACAGGGACTAGCGGGAGTCAATGAGCAGTTCTTC. Its translation: CASRSQGLAGVNEQFF.